This section outlines one T cell receptor beta chain sequence together with its context. In the original processing: Scientists estimated how many nucleated cells there were by amplifying reference gene primers. This table comes from immunoSEQ multiplex PCR, and its TCRdb copy is limited to in-frame clones, with some not included. Clone size and V and J calls were adopted from that table, with D and trimming inferred from the DNA. The data contain about 220,000 clones, about 82% of them singletons. Seattle's cohort entered during active infection and was followed longitudinally. The data were taken from a study of blood T cell repertoires in COVID-19. Turning to the study itself: T cells, B-cell-depleted T cells, or PBMCs provided the cDNA or gDNA that served as material.

V was clipped by 6 bases and J by 4 bases, with 12 bases between them. CDR1 and CDR2 (germline): MNHEY, SVGAGI. The CDR3 runs to 13 residues. Material for sequencing was peripheral blood. The chain employs TRBV6-5 and TRBJ1-2; D gene uncertain. The sequence derives from a woman in her seventies with COVID-19, enrolled during active disease. CDR3 amino acids: CASRSTEIYGYTF. CDR3 DNA sequence: TGTGCCAGCAGATCGACGGAGATCTATGGCTACACCTTC.